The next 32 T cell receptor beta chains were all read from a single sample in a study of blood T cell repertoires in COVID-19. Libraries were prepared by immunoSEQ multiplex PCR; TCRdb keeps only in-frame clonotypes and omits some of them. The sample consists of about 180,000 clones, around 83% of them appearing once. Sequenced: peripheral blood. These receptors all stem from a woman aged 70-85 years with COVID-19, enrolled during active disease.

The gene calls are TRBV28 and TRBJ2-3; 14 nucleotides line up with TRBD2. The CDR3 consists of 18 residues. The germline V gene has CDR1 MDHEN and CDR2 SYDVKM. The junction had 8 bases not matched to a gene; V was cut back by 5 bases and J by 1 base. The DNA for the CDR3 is TGTGCCAGCAGTGTCACGGGACTAGCGGGAGAAGGCACAGATACGCAGTATTTT. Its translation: CASSVTGLAGEGTDTQYF.

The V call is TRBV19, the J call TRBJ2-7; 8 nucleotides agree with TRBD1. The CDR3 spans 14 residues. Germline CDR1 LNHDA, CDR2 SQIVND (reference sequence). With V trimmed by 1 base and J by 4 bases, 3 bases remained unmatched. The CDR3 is CASSIGQGFYEQYF. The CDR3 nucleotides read TGTGCCAGTAGTATAGGACAGGGGTTTTACGAGCAGTACTTC.

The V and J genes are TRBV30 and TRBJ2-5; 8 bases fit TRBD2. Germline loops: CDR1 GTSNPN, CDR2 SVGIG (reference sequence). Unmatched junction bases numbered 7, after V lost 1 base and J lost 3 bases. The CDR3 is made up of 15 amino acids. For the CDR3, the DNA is TGTGCCTGGAGTGCCCTAGCGGGTCTGAAAGAGACCCAGTACTTC. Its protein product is CAWSALAGLKETQYF.

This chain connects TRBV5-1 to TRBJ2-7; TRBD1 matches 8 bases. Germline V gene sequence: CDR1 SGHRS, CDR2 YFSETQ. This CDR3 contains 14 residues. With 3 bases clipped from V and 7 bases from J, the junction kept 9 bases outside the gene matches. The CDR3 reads CASSWGDRSGEQYF. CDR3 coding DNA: TGCGCCAGCAGCTGGGGGGACAGGTCGGGTGAGCAGTACTTC.

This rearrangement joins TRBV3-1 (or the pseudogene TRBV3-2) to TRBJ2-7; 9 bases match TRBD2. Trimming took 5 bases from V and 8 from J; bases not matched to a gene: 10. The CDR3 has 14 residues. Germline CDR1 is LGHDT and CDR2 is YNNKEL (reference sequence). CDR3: CASSTAGGPSKQYF. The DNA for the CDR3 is TGTGCCAGCAGCACTGCGGGAGGGCCTAGTAAGCAGTACTTC.

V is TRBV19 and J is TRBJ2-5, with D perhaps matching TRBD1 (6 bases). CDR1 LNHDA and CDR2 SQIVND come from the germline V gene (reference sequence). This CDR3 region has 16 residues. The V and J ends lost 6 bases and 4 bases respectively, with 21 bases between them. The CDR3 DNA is TGTGCCAGTAGCGCTACAGGGTCCCGTCTTCTAGAGACCCAGTACTTC. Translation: CASSATGSRLLETQYF.

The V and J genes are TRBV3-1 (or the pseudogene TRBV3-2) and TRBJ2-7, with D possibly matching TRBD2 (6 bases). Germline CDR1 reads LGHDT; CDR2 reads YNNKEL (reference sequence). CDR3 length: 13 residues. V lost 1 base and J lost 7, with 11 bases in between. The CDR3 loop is CASSQVWAGEQYF. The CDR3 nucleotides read TGTGCCAGCAGCCAAGTGTGGGCGGGGGAGCAGTACTTC.

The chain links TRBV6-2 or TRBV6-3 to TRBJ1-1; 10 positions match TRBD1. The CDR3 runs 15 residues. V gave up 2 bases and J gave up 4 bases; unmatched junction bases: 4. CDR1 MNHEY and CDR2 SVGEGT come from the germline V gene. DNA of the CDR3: TGTGCCAGCAGTTACGGGACAGGGGCGGCCACTGAAGCTTTCTTT. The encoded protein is CASSYGTGAATEAFF.

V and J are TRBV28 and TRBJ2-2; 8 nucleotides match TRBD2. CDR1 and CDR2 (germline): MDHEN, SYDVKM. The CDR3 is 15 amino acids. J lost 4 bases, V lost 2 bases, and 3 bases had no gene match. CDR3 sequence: CASSLEREPTGELFF. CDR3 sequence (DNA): TGTGCCAGCAGTTTAGAGCGGGAGCCCACCGGGGAGCTGTTTTTT.

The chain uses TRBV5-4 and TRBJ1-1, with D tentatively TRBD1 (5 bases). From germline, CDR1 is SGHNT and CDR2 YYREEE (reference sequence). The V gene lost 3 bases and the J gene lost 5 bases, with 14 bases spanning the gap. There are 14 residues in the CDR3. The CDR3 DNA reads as TGTGCCAGCAGCTCAGGAGGGGAGGGGACTGAAGCTTTCTTT. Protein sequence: CASSSGGEGTEAFF.

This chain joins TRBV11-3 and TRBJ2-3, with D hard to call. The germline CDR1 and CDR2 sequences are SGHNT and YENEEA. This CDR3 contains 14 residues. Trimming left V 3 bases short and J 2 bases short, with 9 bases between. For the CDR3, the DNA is TGTGCCAGCAGCTTTCGACATATCACAGATACGCAGTATTTT. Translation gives CASSFRHITDTQYF.

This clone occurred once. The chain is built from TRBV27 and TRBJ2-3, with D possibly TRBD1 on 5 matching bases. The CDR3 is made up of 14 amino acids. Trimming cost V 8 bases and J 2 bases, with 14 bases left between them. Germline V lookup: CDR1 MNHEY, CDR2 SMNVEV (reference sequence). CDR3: CASGRDTDTDTQYF. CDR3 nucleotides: TGTGCCAGCGGCAGGGATACCGACACAGATACGCAGTATTTT.

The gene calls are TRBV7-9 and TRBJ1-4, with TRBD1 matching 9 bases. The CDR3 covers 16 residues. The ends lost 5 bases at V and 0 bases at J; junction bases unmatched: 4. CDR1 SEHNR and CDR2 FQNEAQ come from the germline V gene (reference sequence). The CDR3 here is CASSGGQGTTNEKLFF. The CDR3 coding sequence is TGTGCCAGCAGCGGGGGACAGGGTACAACTAATGAAAAACTGTTTTTT. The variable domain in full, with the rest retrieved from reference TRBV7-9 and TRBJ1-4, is DTGVSQNPRHKITKRGQNVTFRCDPISEHNRLYWYRQTLGQGPEFLTYFQNEAQLEKSRLLSDRFSAERPKGSFSTLEIQRTEQGDSAMYLCASSGGQGTTNEKLFFGSGTQLSVL.

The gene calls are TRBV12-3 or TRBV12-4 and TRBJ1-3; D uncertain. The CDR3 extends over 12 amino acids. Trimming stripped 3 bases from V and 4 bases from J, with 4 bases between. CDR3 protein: CASSFLGNTIYF. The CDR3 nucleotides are TGTGCCAGCAGTTTTCTCGGAAACACCATATATTTT.

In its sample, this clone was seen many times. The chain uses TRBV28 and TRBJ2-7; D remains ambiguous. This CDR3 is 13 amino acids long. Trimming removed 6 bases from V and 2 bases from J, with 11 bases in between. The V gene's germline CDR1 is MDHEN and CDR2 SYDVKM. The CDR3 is CASRNRDTYEQYF. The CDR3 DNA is TGTGCCAGCAGGAACAGAGACACCTACGAGCAGTACTTC.

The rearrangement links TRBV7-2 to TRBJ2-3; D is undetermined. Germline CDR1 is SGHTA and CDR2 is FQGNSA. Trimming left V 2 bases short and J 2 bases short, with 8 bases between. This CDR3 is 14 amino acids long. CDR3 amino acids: CASSLSTYTDTQYF. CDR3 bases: TGTGCCAGCAGCTTATCTACTTACACAGATACGCAGTATTTT.

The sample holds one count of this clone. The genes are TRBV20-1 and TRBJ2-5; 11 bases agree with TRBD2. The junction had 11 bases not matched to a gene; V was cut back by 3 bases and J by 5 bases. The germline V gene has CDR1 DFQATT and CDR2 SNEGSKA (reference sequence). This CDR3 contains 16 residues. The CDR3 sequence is CSASPWTSGFSETQYF. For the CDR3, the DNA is TGCAGTGCTAGTCCCTGGACTAGCGGGTTTTCGGAGACCCAGTACTTC.

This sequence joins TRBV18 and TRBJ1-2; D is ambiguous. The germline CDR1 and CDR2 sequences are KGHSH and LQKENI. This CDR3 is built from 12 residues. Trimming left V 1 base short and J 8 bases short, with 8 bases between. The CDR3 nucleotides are TGTGCCAGCTCACCACAACGGGAAGGCTACACCTTC. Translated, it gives CASSPQREGYTF.

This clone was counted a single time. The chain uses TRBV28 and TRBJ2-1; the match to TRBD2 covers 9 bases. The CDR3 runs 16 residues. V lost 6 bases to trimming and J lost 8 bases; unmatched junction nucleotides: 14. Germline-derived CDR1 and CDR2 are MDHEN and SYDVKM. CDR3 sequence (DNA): TGTGCCAGCAGACAAGGACTAGCGCCCTCATGGGATGAGCAGTTCTTC. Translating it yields CASRQGLAPSWDEQFF.

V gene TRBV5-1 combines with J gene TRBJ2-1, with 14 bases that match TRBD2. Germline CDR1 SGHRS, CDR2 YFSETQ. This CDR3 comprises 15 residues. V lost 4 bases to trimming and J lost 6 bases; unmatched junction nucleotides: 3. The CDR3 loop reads CASSRLAGGPNEQFF. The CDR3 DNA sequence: TGCGCCAGCAGCCGACTAGCGGGAGGGCCCAATGAGCAGTTCTTC.

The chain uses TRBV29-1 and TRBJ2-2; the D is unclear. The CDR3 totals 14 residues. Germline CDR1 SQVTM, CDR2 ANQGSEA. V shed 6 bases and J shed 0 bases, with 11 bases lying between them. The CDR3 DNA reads TGCAGCGTCGCTAGACTCACGAACACCGGGGAGCTGTTTTTT. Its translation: CSVARLTNTGELFF.

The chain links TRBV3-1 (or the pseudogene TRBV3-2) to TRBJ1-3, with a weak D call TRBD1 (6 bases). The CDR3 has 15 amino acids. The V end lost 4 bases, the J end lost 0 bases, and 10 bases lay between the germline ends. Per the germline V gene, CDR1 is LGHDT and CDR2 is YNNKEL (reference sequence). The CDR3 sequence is CASSRRDNSGNTIYF. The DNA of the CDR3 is TGTGCCAGCAGCCGAAGGGACAACTCTGGAAACACCATATATTTT.

The CDR3 DNA reads as TGTGCCAGCAGCCCTGGACTCACCTCGACCTACAATGAGCAGTTCTTC. Amino acids: CASSPGLTSTYNEQFF. This chain links TRBV5-4 with TRBJ2-1, with a possible D match to TRBD2 (5 bases). There are 16 residues in the CDR3. CDR1 and CDR2 (germline): SGHNT, YYREEE (reference sequence). Trimming removed 4 bases from V and 2 bases from J, with 16 bases in between.

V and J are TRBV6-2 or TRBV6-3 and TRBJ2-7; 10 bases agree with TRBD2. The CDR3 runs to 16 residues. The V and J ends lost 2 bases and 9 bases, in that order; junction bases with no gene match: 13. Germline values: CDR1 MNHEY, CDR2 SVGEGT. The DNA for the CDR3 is TGTGCCAGCAGTTACGAGGCTAGCGGGAGTACCGGCGTGCAGTACTTC. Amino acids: CASSYEASGSTGVQYF.

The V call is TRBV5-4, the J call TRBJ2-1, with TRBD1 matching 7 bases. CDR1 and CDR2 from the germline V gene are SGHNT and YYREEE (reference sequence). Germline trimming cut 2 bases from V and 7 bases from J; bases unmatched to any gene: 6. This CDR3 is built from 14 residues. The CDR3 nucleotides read TGTGCCAGCAGCTTTGTCGACAGGGATAATGAGCAGTTCTTC. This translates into CASSFVDRDNEQFF.

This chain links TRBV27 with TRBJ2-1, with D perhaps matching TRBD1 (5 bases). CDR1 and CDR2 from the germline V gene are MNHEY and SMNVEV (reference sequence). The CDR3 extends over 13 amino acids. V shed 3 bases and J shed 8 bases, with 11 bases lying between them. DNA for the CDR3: TGTGCCAGCAGTTTCAACAGGTGGGATGAGCAGTTCTTC. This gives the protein CASSFNRWDEQFF.

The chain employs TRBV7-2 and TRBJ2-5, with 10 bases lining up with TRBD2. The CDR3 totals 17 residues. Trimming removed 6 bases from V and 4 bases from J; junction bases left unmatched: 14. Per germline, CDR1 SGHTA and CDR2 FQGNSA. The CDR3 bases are TGTGCCAGCAGGCCTCGGGGGAGCGGGAGGGCCTTAGAGACCCAGTACTTC. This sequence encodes CASRPRGSGRALETQYF.

The CDR3 DNA reads as TGTGCCACCAGCAGAGGCCTGGACAGGGGGCTAGCCGAGGAGCTGTTTTTT. This encodes CATSRGLDRGLAEELFF. This sequence joins TRBV15 and TRBJ2-2, with TRBD1 matching 11 bases. CDR1 is LNHNV and CDR2 is YYDKDF in the germline V gene (reference sequence). V lost 1 base to trimming and J lost 10 bases; unmatched junction nucleotides: 11. There are 17 residues in the CDR3.

Written as DNA, the CDR3 is TGTGCCAGCAGCTTATACAGGGGGCTATACGAGCAGTACTTC. Its protein product is CASSLYRGLYEQYF. The rearrangement uses TRBV7-2 and TRBJ2-7; 9 bases match TRBD1. CDR1 and CDR2 from the germline V gene are SGHTA and FQGNSA. V shed 2 bases and J 4 bases; nucleotides not matched to a gene: 3. The CDR3 has 14 amino acids.

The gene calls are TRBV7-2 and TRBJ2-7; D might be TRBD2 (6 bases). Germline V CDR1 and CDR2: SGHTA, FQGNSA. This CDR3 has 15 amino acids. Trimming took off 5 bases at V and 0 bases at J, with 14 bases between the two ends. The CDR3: CASSLTGTFSYEQYF. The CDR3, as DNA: TGTGCCAGCAGCCTCACCGGGACTTTCTCCTACGAGCAGTACTTC. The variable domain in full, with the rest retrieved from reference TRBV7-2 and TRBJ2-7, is GAGVSQSPSNKVTEKGKDVELRCDPISGHTALYWYRQSLGQGLEFLIYFQGNSAPDKSGLPSDRFSAERTGGSVSTLTIQRTQQEDSAVYLCASSLTGTFSYEQYFGPGTRLTVT.

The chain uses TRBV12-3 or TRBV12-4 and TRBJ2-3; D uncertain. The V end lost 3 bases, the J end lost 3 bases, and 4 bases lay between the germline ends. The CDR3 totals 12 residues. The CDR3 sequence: CASSFLTDTQYF. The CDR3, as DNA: TGTGCCAGCAGTTTCCTGACAGATACGCAGTATTTT.

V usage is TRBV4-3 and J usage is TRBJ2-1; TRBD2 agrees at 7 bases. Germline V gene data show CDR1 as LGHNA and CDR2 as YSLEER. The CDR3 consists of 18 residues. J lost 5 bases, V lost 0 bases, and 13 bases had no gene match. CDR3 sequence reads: CASSQDTPGGRRNNEQFF. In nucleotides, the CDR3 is TGCGCCAGCAGCCAAGATACCCCTGGCGGGAGAAGAAACAATGAGCAGTTCTTC.